These 10 T cell receptor beta chains originate from one sample sequenced in a study of T-cell memory formation after mild COVID-19. From the 5' RACE reads, TCRdb called clonotypes with MiXCR, one entry per CDR3 protein. The data contain fewer than 200,000 distinct CDR3 sequences, over 10% of them singletons. The specimen sequenced was PBMCs or a T cell subset sorted from them (not recorded which). The receptor source for this set is a man between 18 and 29 years old who had mild COVID-19 (a few samples of this study predate the infection). Cell type and time point are not known.

This clonotype has more than one count but fewer than ten. The chain uses TRBV27 and TRBJ1-3; no definite D call. Trimming removed 4 bases at V and 2 bases at J, with 9 bases between. Germline V CDR1 and CDR2: MNHEY, SMNVEV (reference sequence). The CDR3 has 14 amino acids. The CDR3 sequence: CASSSPGAGNTIYF. DNA for the CDR3: TGTGCCAGCAGTTCGCCCGGGGCTGGAAACACCATATATTTT.

In DNA, the CDR3 is TGTGCCAGCAGCGTAGCTGACAGACCCAATCAGCCCCAGCATTTT. Translated: CASSVADRPNQPQHF. V and J are TRBV5-6 and TRBJ1-5; the D gene is possibly TRBD1 (5 bases). Trimming left V 4 bases short and J 3 bases short, with 14 bases between. This CDR3 region has 15 residues. Germline V gene sequence: CDR1 SGHDT, CDR2 YYEEEE.

In this sample, this clonotype turned up a few times. This chain uses TRBV27 with TRBJ2-5; D is possibly TRBD2 (6 bases). The CDR3 loop spans 15 amino acids. Germline lookup yields CDR1 MNHEY and CDR2 SMNVEV (reference sequence). Deletions cut 2 bases from V and 4 bases from J, with 14 bases between. CDR3 nucleotide sequence: TGTGCCAGCAGTTTAGTGGGACTTATTGGAGAGACCCAGTACTTC. Amino acids: CASSLVGLIGETQYF.

Details on this clonotype: Relative to the germline gene, one junction end is altered; a read error may explain this. V gene TRBV4-2 combines with J gene TRBJ2-6, with TRBD2 as a possible D gene (7 bases). The length of the CDR3 is 17 residues. Germline CDR1 is LGHNA and CDR2 is YNFKEQ. CDR3 protein: CARSPGGSSSGANVLTF. CDR3 sequence (DNA): TGTGCCAGAAGCCCGGGGGGCTCCTCCTCTGGGGCCAACGTCCTGACTTTC.

There are a few counts of this clonotype. CDR3 nucleotides: TGCGCCAGCAGCCCACTCACGGGGGGATGGGCCACTGAAGCTTTCTTT. As protein: CASSPLTGGWATEAFF. The chain is built from TRBV4-1 and TRBJ1-1; TRBD1 might be the D (5 bases). Trimming left V 4 bases short and J 4 bases short, with 19 bases between. Germline V CDR1 and CDR2: MGHRA, YSYEKL. The CDR3 covers 16 residues.

The chain couples TRBV7-2 to TRBJ2-1; D is perhaps TRBD2 (5 bases). Germline V gene lookup returns CDR1 SGHTA and CDR2 FQGNSA. V lost 3 bases and J lost 2, with 11 bases in between. The CDR3 loop spans 15 amino acids. CDR3 loop: CASSLTRGAYNEQFF. CDR3 nucleotide sequence: TGTGCCAGCAGCTTGACCCGGGGAGCCTACAATGAGCAGTTCTTC. Combining the CDR3 with reference TRBV7-2 and TRBJ2-1 gives the whole variable domain GAGVSQSPSNKVTEKGKDVELRCDPISGHTALYWYRQSLGQGLEFLIYFQGNSAPDKSGLPSDRFSAERTGGSVSTLTIQRTQQEDSAVYLCASSLTRGAYNEQFFGPGTRLTVL.

This clonotype was counted between two and nine times. The chain uses TRBV12-3 or TRBV12-4 and TRBJ1-3; TRBD1 aligns across 11 bases. V shed 6 bases, J shed 1 base, and the junction held 5 bases outside the gene matches. CDR3 length: 16 amino acids. CDR3 protein: CASRTGTGGSGNTIYF. The CDR3 nucleotides read TGTGCCAGCAGGACCGGGACAGGGGGTTCTGGAAACACCATATATTTT.

The rearrangement links TRBV10-3 to TRBJ1-2, with 8 nucleotides matching TRBD1. CDR3 length: 13 amino acids. From germline, CDR1 is ENHRY and CDR2 SYGVKD. The CDR3, as DNA: TGTGCTTCTCAAGGACAGGGTAACTATGGCTACACCTTC. It codes for CASQGQGNYGYTF.

This clonotype appeared a few times. The chain employs TRBV18 and TRBJ1-1, with no clear D. The CDR3 totals 17 residues. Germline V gives CDR1 KGHSH, CDR2 LQKENI. Trimming took off 2 bases at V and 1 base at J, with 17 bases between the two ends. CDR3 DNA sequence: TGTGCCAGCTCACCATTGAAAAGCACGACACCGAACACTGAAGCTTTCTTT. Its translation is CASSPLKSTTPNTEAFF.

The rearrangement links TRBV18 to TRBJ2-1, with 9 bases lining up with TRBD1. Germline V gene sequence: CDR1 KGHSH, CDR2 LQKENI. The CDR3 covers 16 residues. V lost 3 bases and J lost 8; bases outside the gene matches: 11. The CDR3 nucleotides are TGTGCCAGCTCACCGACCACAGGGGGCGCGAGCTATGAGCAGTTCTTC. It codes for CASSPTTGGASYEQFF.